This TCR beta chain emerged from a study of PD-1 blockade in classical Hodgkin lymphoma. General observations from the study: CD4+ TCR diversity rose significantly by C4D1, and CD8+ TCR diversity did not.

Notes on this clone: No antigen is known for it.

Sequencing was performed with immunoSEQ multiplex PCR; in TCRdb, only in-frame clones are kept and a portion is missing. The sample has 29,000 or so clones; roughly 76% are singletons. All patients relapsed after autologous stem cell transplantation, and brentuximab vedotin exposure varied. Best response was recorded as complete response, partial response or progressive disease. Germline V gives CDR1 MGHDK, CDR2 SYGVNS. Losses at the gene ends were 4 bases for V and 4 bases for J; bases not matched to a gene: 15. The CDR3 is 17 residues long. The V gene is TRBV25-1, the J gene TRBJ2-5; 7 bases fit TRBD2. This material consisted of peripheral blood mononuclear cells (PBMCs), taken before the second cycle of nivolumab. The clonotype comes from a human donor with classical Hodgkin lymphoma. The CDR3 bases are TGTGCCAGCAGTGGGGATTCCGGGAGGCTAAGGGGAGAGACCCAGTACTTC. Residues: CASSGDSGRLRGETQYF.